The clone carrying this TCR beta chain is a singleton in its sample. This table comes from immunoSEQ multiplex PCR, and its TCRdb copy is limited to in-frame clones, with some not included. This sample carries around 60,000 clones, 84% of them seen once, and the ten largest clones take 2% to 2.5%. Enrollment shut out patients with autoimmune disease history or systemic immunosuppression. Samples of blood were obtained at baseline, on cycle 4 day 1, and on cycle 7 day 1. These data are taken from a study of OX40 agonist ivuxolimab in advanced cancers. Study overall: From about 23 to 85 years was the age range, with a mean of about 56 years, and 65% to 90% were male.

Germline-derived CDR1 and CDR2 are MDHEN and SYDVKM. CDR3 length equals 16 residues. V lost 6 bases and J lost 4, with 19 bases in between. This receptor was obtained from an adult with an advanced solid tumor such as melanoma, head and neck, liver or kidney cancer. The V and J genes are TRBV28 and TRBJ1-5, with D possibly being TRBD1 (5 bases). The material sequenced was CD4+ or CD8+ T cells sorted from blood, taken in a trial of the OX40 agonist ivuxolimab. The CDR3 coding sequence is TGTGCCAGCAGGGGATTAGACAGTGCACTGAATCAGCCCCAGCATTTT. Translating gives CASRGLDSALNQPQHF. The full variable domain, with the rest looked up from reference TRBV28 and TRBJ1-5, is DVKVTQSSRYLVKRTGEKVFLECVQDMDHENMFWYRQDPGLGLRLIYFSYDVKMKEKGDIPEGYSVSREKKERFSLILESASTNQTSMYLCASRGLDSALNQPQHFGDGTRLSIL.